This T cell receptor beta chain stems from a study of human T cells and chemical hapten exposure. At the level of the study: Sensitizing treatment utilized 2% DPC over a roughly 2 cm by roughly 2 cm portion of upper inner arm skin. Patch tests containing 0.01% DPC, applied to the upper back, were read at 6 days.

Study observations and caveats: Among TCRs, those above 1 in 1000 frequency were unaffected by DPC sensitization.

One entry per CDR3 protein, called by TCRdb with MiXCR from the RACE reads. The table records about 70,000 distinct CDR3 sequences, approximately 9% of them present only once. Many counts were recorded for this clonotype. Its specificity is unknown. CDR1 SGHDT and CDR2 YYEEEE come from the germline V gene. V lost 3 bases, J lost 5 bases, and 3 bases stayed unmatched. The length of the CDR3 is 13 residues. Time point given: patch test 2, 6 weeks after DPC sensitization. Treatment denoted: therapeutic diphenylcyclopropenone sensitization with weekly scalp DPC. The TCR originated in a woman aged 50 to 65 with alopecia areata. Some clones in this sample may be carry-over from other donors' samples. The sample consisted of whole blood, taken in connection with sensitization to the hapten diphenylcyclopropenone (DPC). The chain couples TRBV5-6 to TRBJ1-1, with 8 bases that match TRBD1. CDR3 in amino acids: CASSWTGSTEAFF. The CDR3 region has the DNA TGTGCCAGCAGCTGGACAGGGTCTACTGAAGCTTTCTTT.